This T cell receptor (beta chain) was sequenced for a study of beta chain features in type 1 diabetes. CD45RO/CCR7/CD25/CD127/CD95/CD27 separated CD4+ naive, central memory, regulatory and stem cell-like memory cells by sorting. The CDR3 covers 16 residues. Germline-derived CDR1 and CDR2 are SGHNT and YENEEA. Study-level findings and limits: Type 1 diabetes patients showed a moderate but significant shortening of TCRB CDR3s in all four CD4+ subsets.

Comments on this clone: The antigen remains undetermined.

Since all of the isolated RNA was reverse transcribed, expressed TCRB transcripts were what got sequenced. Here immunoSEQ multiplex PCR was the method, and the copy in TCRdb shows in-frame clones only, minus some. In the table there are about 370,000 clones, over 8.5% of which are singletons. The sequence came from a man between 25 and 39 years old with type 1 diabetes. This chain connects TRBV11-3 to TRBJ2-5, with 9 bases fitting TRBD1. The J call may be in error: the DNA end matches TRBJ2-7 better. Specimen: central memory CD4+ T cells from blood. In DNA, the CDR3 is TGTGCCAGCAGCTTAGGCCGGGGACAGGGACGGTACGAGCAGTACTTC. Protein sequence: CASSLGRGQGRYEQYF.